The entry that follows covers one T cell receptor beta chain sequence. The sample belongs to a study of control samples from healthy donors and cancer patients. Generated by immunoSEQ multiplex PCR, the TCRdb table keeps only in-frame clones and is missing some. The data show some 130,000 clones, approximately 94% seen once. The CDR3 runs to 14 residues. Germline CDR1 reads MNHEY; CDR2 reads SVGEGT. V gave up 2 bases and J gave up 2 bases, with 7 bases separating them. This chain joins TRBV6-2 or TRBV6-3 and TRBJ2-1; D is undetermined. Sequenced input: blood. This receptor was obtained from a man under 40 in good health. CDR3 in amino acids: CASSYRAPYNEQFF. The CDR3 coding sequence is TGTGCCAGCAGTTACAGGGCCCCCTACAATGAGCAGTTCTTC.